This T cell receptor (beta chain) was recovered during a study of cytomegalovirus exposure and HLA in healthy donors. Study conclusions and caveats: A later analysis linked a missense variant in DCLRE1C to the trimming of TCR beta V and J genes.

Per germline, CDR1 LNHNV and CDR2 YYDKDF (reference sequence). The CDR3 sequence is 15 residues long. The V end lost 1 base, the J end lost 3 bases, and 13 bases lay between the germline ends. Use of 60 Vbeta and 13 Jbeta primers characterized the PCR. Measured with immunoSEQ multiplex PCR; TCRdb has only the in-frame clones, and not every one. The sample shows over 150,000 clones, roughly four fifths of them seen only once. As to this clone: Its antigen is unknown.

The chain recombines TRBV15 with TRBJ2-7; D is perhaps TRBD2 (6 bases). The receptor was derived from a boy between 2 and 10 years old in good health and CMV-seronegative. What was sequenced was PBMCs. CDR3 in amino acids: CATSRGSGPYYEQYF. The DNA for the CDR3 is TGTGCCACCAGCAGAGGTAGCGGCCCTTACTACGAGCAGTACTTC.